One and the same sample provided the 3 T cell receptor beta chains below, sequenced in a study of CXCR3-negative and CXCR3-positive naive CD8 T cells. General study results and limits: TRB CDR3s were more hydrophobic in CXCR3-positive than in CXCR3-negative naive cells.

It was by 5' RACE with UMI labels that the TRB cDNA libraries were prepared. TCRdb re-called the 5' RACE reads, yielding one record per CDR3 amino acid sequence without DNA. The sample yields around 60,000 distinct CDR3 sequences, of which the top ten take up approximately 0.74%. These receptors have no identified antigens. Sequencing was done on a sample of naive CXCR3+ CD8+ T cells from blood. Stated subset: CD45RO-CCR7+CD27+CD95- naive CD8+ T cells expressing CXCR3 (TNR3+). Source of these receptors: a human donor in good health. Some clones in this sample may be carry-over from other donors' samples.

This chain joins TRBV19 and TRBJ1-5. The germline CDR1 and CDR2 sequences are LNHDA and SQIVND (reference sequence). This CDR3 has 12 amino acids. CDR3 residues: CASSIGSLCQHF.

The chain combines TRBV7-9 with TRBJ2-7. The CDR3 runs 14 residues. Germline V gene lookup returns CDR1 SEHNR and CDR2 FQNEAQ (reference sequence). The CDR3 spells CASSLVEPSYEQYF. Full variable domain (missing parts from reference TRBV7-9 and TRBJ2-7): DTGVSQNPRHKITKRGQNVTFRCDPISEHNRLYWYRQTLGQGPEFLTYFQNEAQLEKSRLLSDRFSAERPKGSFSTLEIQRTEQGDSAMYLCASSLVEPSYEQYFGPGTRLTVT.

The chain joins TRBV4-3 to TRBJ2-7; the D gene TCRdb calls, TRBD1, cannot be checked with no DNA. Germline lookup yields CDR1 LGHNA and CDR2 YSLEER. The CDR3 sequence is 15 residues long. The CDR3 region is CASSQDLSRGDEQYF.